Listed here are 17 T cell receptor beta chains from one sample, sequenced in a study of T cell changes during pregnancy in multiple sclerosis. Assay used: immunoSEQ multiplex PCR; TCRdb lists only in-frame clones, some missing. Counted here are tens of thousands of clones, 92% occurring once; the ten biggest clones make up about 0.41%. Sequences were derived from CD4+ T cells from peripheral blood mononuclear cells, sampled in the second trimester of pregnancy. All receptors come from a female donor in good health, enrolled as a control in a pregnancy study.

V and J are TRBV10-3 and TRBJ2-7, with 7 bases matching TRBD2. The ends lost 4 bases at V and 7 bases at J; junction bases unmatched: 10. This CDR3 contains 14 residues. Germline CDR1 ENHRY, CDR2 SYGVKD. The DNA of the CDR3 is TGTGCCATCAGTGGATCCGGAAGGGGACTAGAGCAGTACTTC. It encodes CAISGSGRGLEQYF.

The J gene is TRBJ1-2, the V gene TRBV5-6, with a tentative D call TRBD1 (5 bases). Germline V lookup: CDR1 SGHDT, CDR2 YYEEEE. The germline V and J ends were trimmed by 0 bases and 4 bases, with 13 bases remaining between them. The CDR3 spans 15 residues. The CDR3 is CASSLAVGRGYGYTF. CDR3 in DNA: TGTGCCAGCAGCTTGGCCGTGGGGCGCGGCTATGGCTACACCTTC.

The count of this clone is one. The rearrangement joins TRBV7-9 to TRBJ2-2, with TRBD2 matching 11 bases. This CDR3 spans 18 amino acids. The junction had 4 bases not matched to a gene; V was cut back by 1 base and J by 0 bases. Germline assignment: CDR1 SEHNR and CDR2 FQNEAQ (reference sequence). The CDR3 is CASSLGLAGGTNTGELFF. The CDR3 nucleotides read TGTGCCAGCAGCTTAGGGCTAGCGGGGGGAACGAACACCGGGGAGCTGTTTTTT.

V gene TRBV5-1 combines with J gene TRBJ1-1; D is unclear. This CDR3 has 15 amino acids. Deletions cut 4 bases from V and 0 bases from J, with 13 bases between. Germline lookup yields CDR1 SGHRS and CDR2 YFSETQ. The CDR3: CASSLGGILNTEAFF. The CDR3 bases are TGCGCCAGCAGCCTAGGCGGCATTTTGAACACTGAAGCTTTCTTT.

The CDR3 loop is CASSPHEGVNTEAFF. The CDR3 coding sequence is TGTGCCAGCTCACCGCACGAGGGGGTGAACACTGAAGCTTTCTTT. The rearrangement joins TRBV18 to TRBJ1-1, with D perhaps matching TRBD1 (6 bases). The CDR3 contains 15 residues. Trimming pared 3 bases from V and 0 bases from J, leaving 11 bases between. Germline CDR1 KGHSH, CDR2 LQKENI.

The chain recombines TRBV18 with TRBJ2-5; D possibly corresponds to TRBD1 (6 bases). Trimming took off 2 bases at V and 5 bases at J, with 12 bases between the two ends. The CDR3 loop spans 14 amino acids. Germline V gene sequence: CDR1 KGHSH, CDR2 LQKENI. For the CDR3, the DNA is TGTGCCAGCTCACCAGGGGGCGCGATTGAGACCCAGTACTTC. Residues: CASSPGGAIETQYF.

V usage is TRBV6-6 and J usage is TRBJ2-7, with D hard to call. The germline V gene encodes CDR1 MNHNY and CDR2 SVGAGI (reference sequence). The V and J ends lost 4 bases and 7 bases respectively, with 20 bases between them. The CDR3 has 15 residues. Here the CDR3 DNA reads TGTGCCAGCAGTTCCCGTTCCGCAGAGACTGGGGAGCAGTACTTC. The encoded protein is CASSSRSAETGEQYF.

The chain combines TRBV10-3 with TRBJ2-1; 7 bases match TRBD1. The V gene's germline CDR1 is ENHRY and CDR2 SYGVKD. The CDR3 extends over 14 amino acids. Trimming took 10 bases from V and 2 from J; bases not matched to a gene: 8. Here the CDR3 reads CATGRQGTYNEQFF. The CDR3 bases are TGTGCCACCGGACGACAGGGAACCTACAATGAGCAGTTCTTC.

The chain combines TRBV6-1 with TRBJ2-7; the match to TRBD2 covers 10 bases. Germline CDR1 and CDR2: MNHNS and SASEGT. The CDR3 covers 18 residues. Unmatched junction bases numbered 13, after V lost 3 bases and J lost 2 bases. The CDR3 bases are TGTGCCAGCAGTGAGTTTCTTACAGCGGGGGGGACTGCCTACGAGCAGTACTTC. It yields the protein CASSEFLTAGGTAYEQYF.

The chain recombines TRBV19 with TRBJ1-3; TRBD1 agrees at 8 bases. The length of the CDR3 is 19 residues. Germline V gives CDR1 LNHDA, CDR2 SQIVND (reference sequence). V dropped 5 bases and J dropped 1; count of bases not matched to a gene: 16. The CDR3, as DNA: TGTGCCAGTAGTCCCCAACGAGCGGCAGGGGGCTTTTCTGGAAACACCATATATTTT. This codes for CASSPQRAAGGFSGNTIYF.

This clone was picked up one time. The V and J genes are TRBV6-1 and TRBJ2-1; 7 positions match TRBD1. Germline values: CDR1 MNHNS, CDR2 SASEGT. V lost 3 bases and J lost 0; bases outside the gene matches: 2. The CDR3 contains 15 residues. CDR3 sequence (DNA): TGTGCCAGCAGTGAGGGACAGAACTCCTACAATGAGCAGTTCTTC. Its translation is CASSEGQNSYNEQFF.

Comments on this clone: This CDR3 is also generated by other DNA sequences in the sample. The V and J genes are TRBV15 and TRBJ1-3; D is unclear. CDR1 and CDR2 from the germline V gene are LNHNV and YYDKDF (reference sequence). V was clipped by 0 bases and J by 4 bases, with 13 bases between them. CDR3 size: 16 residues. CDR3 loop: CATSRDLGGSGNTIYF. Written as DNA, the CDR3 is TGTGCCACCAGCAGAGATCTAGGAGGGTCCGGAAACACCATATATTTT.

The rearrangement uses TRBV10-3 and TRBJ1-4; 8 positions agree with TRBD1. With V trimmed by 6 bases and J by 7 bases, 13 bases remained unmatched. This CDR3 has 16 amino acids. Per germline, CDR1 ENHRY and CDR2 SYGVKD. As DNA, the CDR3 is TGTGCCATCAGGGGGGGGAGGACAGGGAGAAGTGAAAAACTGTTTTTT. Translated: CAIRGGRTGRSEKLFF.

The rearrangement uses TRBV11-3 and TRBJ1-1; D remains unclear. V was trimmed by 5 bases and J by 5 bases, leaving 15 bases between them. The CDR3 has 14 amino acids. Germline CDR1 reads SGHNT; CDR2 reads YENEEA. For the CDR3, the DNA is TGTGCCAGCAGCGAAGGTGGCAGGAGGACTGAAGCTTTCTTT. Amino acids: CASSEGGRRTEAFF.

The chain is built from TRBV5-4 and TRBJ1-2, with no clear D. Trimming removed 0 bases at V and 0 bases at J, with 3 bases between. This CDR3 spans 13 amino acids. The V gene's germline CDR1 is SGHNT and CDR2 YYREEE (reference sequence). Here the CDR3 reads CASSLDTNYGYTF. The CDR3 coding sequence is TGTGCCAGCAGCTTGGACACTAACTATGGCTACACCTTC. The full variable domain, in which reference TRBV5-4 and TRBJ1-2 provide the parts outside the CDR3, is ETGVTQSPTHLIKTRGQQVTLRCSSQSGHNTVSWYQQALGQGPQFIFQYYREEENGRGNFPPRFSGLQFPNYSSELNVNALELDDSALYLCASSLDTNYGYTFGSGTRLTVV.

This clone was detected once. V usage is TRBV5-1 and J usage is TRBJ1-1; 9 bases agree with TRBD1. There are 15 residues in the CDR3. Germline values: CDR1 SGHRS, CDR2 YFSETQ. The junction had 10 bases not matched to a gene; V was cut back by 4 bases and J by 6 bases. The DNA of the CDR3 is TGCGCCAGCAGCACCTGGACAGGGGAACGGGCTGAAGCTTTCTTT. Residues: CASSTWTGERAEAFF.

The chain has TRBV9 and TRBJ1-2; D not certain. Germline V gene data show CDR1 as SGDLS and CDR2 as YYNGEE. This CDR3 region has 16 residues. Between the trimmed V and J ends, which lost 0 bases and 1 base, there was a span of 13 bases. Here the CDR3 DNA reads TGTGCCAGCAGCGTAGACCCGAGCAGGTTTAACTATGGCTACACCTTC. It codes for CASSVDPSRFNYGYTF.